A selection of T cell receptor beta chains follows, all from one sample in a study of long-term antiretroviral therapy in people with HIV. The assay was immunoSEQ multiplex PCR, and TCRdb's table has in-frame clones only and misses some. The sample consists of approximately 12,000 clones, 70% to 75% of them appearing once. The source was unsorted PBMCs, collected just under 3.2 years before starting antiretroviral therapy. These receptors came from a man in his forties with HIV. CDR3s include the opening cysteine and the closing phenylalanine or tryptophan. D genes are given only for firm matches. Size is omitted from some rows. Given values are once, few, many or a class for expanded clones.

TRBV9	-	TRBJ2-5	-	CASSVIPSETQYF	TGTGCCAGCAGCGTAATCCCATCAGAGACCCAGTACTTC
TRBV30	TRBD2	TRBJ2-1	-	CAWSDPLAGALSYNEQFF	TGTGCCTGGAGTGATCCTCTAGCGGGAGCCCTCTCCTACAATGAGCAGTTCTTC
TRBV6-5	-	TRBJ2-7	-	CASSYRGGKSYEQYF	TGTGCCAGCAGTTACCGAGGGGGAAAGTCCTACGAGCAGTACTTC
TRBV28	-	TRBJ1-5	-	CASRSKQPQHF	TGTGCCAGCAGGTCCAAACAGCCCCAGCATTTT
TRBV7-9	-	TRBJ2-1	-	CASSKQGGPSSYNEQFF	TGTGCCAGCAGTAAACAGGGGGGGCCGAGCTCCTACAATGAGCAGTTCTTC
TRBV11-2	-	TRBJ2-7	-	CASSLGWGGIREQYF	TGTGCCAGCAGCTTAGGATGGGGTGGGATAAGGGAGCAGTACTTC
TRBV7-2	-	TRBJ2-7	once	CASSPRDFPYEQYF	TGTGCCAGCAGCCCCCGGGACTTTCCCTACGAGCAGTACTTC
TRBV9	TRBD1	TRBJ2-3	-	CASSVEQGPDTQYF	TGTGCCAGCAGCGTAGAACAGGGGCCAGATACGCAGTATTTT
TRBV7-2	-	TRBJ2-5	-	CASSLVQETQYF	TGTGCCAGCAGCTTAGTACAAGAGACCCAGTACTTC
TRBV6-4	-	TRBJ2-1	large	CASSPSTVASSNNEQFF	TGTGCCAGCAGCCCATCCACGGTTGCGTCCTCAAACAATGAGCAGTTCTTC
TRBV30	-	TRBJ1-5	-	CAWSTQNGGRPQHF	TGTGCCTGGAGTACACAAAATGGGGGGAGGCCCCAGCATTTT
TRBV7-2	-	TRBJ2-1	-	CASSPGTASYNEQFF	TGTGCCAGCAGCCCCGGGACGGCCTCCTACAATGAGCAGTTCTTC
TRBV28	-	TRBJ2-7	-	CASSLHLEQYF	TGTGCCAGCAGTTTACACCTCGAGCAGTACTTC
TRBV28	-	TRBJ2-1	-	CASSRWGNEQFF	TGTGCCAGCAGCCGGTGGGGCAATGAGCAGTTCTTC
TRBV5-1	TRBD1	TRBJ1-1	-	CASSQTGGGWTEAFF	TGCGCCAGCAGCCAGACAGGGGGCGGATGGACTGAAGCTTTCTTT
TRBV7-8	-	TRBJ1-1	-	CASSITTGTEAFF	TGTGCCAGCAGCATTACTACGGGCACTGAAGCTTTCTTT
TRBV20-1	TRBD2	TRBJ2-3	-	CSGGRQDTQYF	TGCAGTGGCGGGAGGCAAGATACGCAGTATTTT
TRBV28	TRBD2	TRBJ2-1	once	CASRLAESSYNEQFF	TGTGCCAGCAGACTAGCGGAGAGCTCCTACAATGAGCAGTTCTTC
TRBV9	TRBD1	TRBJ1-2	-	CASSVVSAGTGVGYTF	TGTGCCAGCAGCGTAGTTTCGGCCGGGACAGGGGTTGGCTACACCTTC
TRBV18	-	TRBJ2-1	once	CASSPPRKGQFF	TGTGCCAGCTCACCACCGAGAAAGGGGCAGTTCTTC
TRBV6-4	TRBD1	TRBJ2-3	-	CASSDGQGADTQYF	TGTGCCAGCAGTGACGGACAGGGGGCAGATACGCAGTATTTT
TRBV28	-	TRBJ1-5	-	CASSQARTAKNQPQHF	TGTGCCAGCAGTCAGGCAAGGACAGCCAAAAACCAGCCCCAGCATTTT
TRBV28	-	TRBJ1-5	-	CASSPRSQPQHF	TGTGCCAGCAGTCCTCGTAGTCAGCCCCAGCATTTT
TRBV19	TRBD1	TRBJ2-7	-	CASSPRATGGSIFHEQYF	TGTGCCAGTAGTCCCCGAGCGACAGGGGGTAGCATCTTCCACGAGCAGTACTTC
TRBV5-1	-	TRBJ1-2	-	CASSRLDSGYGYTF	TGCGCCAGCAGCCGACTCGATTCTGGCTATGGCTACACCTTC
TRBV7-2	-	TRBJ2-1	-	CASSFLLDNEQFF	TGTGCCAGCAGCTTCCTCCTAGACAATGAGCAGTTCTTC
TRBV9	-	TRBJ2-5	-	CASSVPSPKETQYF	TGTGCCAGCAGCGTCCCATCCCCCAAGGAGACCCAGTACTTC
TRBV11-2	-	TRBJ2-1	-	CASSFFPQGASYNEQFF	TGTGCCAGCAGCTTCTTCCCGCAGGGTGCCTCCTACAATGAGCAGTTCTTC
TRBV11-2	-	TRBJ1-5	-	CASSLEGKGYQPQHF	TGTGCCAGCAGCTTAGAGGGAAAGGGATATCAGCCCCAGCATTTT
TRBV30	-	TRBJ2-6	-	CAWSVGSGANVLTF	TGTGCCTGGAGTGTGGGCTCTGGGGCCAACGTCCTGACTTTC
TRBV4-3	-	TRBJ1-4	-	CASSLNREGNEKLFF	TGCGCCAGCAGCCTCAACAGGGAGGGTAATGAAAAACTGTTTTTT
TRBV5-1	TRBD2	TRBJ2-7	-	CASSLIAGVYEQYF	TGCGCCAGCAGCTTAATAGCGGGAGTCTACGAGCAGTACTTC
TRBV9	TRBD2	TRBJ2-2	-	CASSVPTLAGGPGELFF	TGTGCCAGCAGCGTCCCAACTCTAGCGGGAGGGCCCGGGGAGCTGTTTTTT
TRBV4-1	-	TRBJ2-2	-	CASSHTDNTGELFF	TGCGCCAGCAGCCACACCGACAACACCGGGGAGCTGTTTTTT
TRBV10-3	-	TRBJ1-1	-	CAISSRSVPSQTLTGSPEAFF	TGTGCCATCAGCTCACGATCCGTCCCGTCCCAGACCCTCACAGGGTCGCCTGAAGCTTTCTTT
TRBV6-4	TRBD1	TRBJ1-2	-	CASSDLAGQGGYTF	TGTGCCAGCAGTGACTTGGCGGGACAGGGGGGCTACACCTTC
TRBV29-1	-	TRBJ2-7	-	CSVGARSSYEQYF	TGCAGCGTCGGGGCCCGGAGCTCCTACGAGCAGTACTTC
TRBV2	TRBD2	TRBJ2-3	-	CASRPLAGSTDTQYF	TGTGCCAGCAGACCTCTAGCGGGAAGCACAGATACGCAGTATTTT
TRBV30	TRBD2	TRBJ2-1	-	CAWSGGASGTAYNEQFF	TGTGCCTGGAGTGGGGGTGCTAGCGGGACCGCCTACAATGAGCAGTTCTTC
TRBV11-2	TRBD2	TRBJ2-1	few	CASSLIRKTSGRPYNEQFF	TGTGCCAGCAGCTTAATCCGAAAGACTAGCGGGCGCCCCTACAATGAGCAGTTCTTC